This TCR beta chain was recovered during a study of neoadjuvant anti-PD-1 for oral cavity cancer. The protocol was immunoSEQ multiplex PCR, while the TCRdb copy is restricted to in-frame clones and leaves out a portion. The sample holds 84,000 or so clones, about four fifths seen once. The V gene end was trimmed by 1 base and the J gene end by 3 bases; junction bases not matched to a gene: 3. Per the germline V gene, CDR1 is SGHVS and CDR2 is FQNEAQ. The CDR3 extends over 15 amino acids. The genes are TRBV7-8 and TRBJ2-1; 7 bases line up with TRBD2. The material sequenced was PBMCs, taken before nivolumab (anti-PD-1) treatment. The clonotype comes from a person between 40 and 80 years old with oral cavity squamous cell carcinoma. The CDR3 loop reads CASSLGLAVYNEQFF. As DNA, the CDR3 is TGTGCCAGCAGCTTAGGGCTAGCGGTCTACAATGAGCAGTTCTTC.